This T cell receptor (beta chain) was found in a study of shared clonotypes between healthy human individuals. Some clones are missing from TCRdb's copy, which holds only in-frame ones; the method was immunoSEQ multiplex PCR. The sample holds over a million clones, 60% to 80% seen once. Germline CDR1 is SQVTM and CDR2 is ANQGSEA. Trimming pared 6 bases from V and 1 base from J, leaving 19 bases between. The CDR3 is 15 residues long. This receptor was identified in a man younger than 35 in good health. Material: memory CD4+ T cells sorted from blood. The subset denotes: CD45RA-negative fraction. The chain joins TRBV29-1 to TRBJ2-7; possible D gene TRBD2, 6 bases. The CDR3, as DNA: TGCAGCGTCGTAGGGGTGGGGGGTTCATCCTACGAGCAGTACTTC. This codes for CSVVGVGGSSYEQYF.